Listed below are T cell receptor beta chains from one sample, sequenced in a study of HIV-infected patients and healthy controls. TCRdb itself ran the 5' RACE reads through MiXCR, one entry per CDR3 protein. The profile shows more than 15,000 distinct CDR3 sequences, around 5.5% of them singletons. Sequencing was carried out using blood. Receptors were obtained from an adult in good health. Each CDR3 is given with its conserved first and last residue. The order of the fields is CDR3 DNA, CDR3 protein, J gene, D gene, clone size, V gene. A D gene is named only where the DNA matches it firmly. Only part of the rows carry a size: once, few, many, or a class if the clone is expanded.

TGCAGCGTTGAACCCCTCGGGCCAAACACCGGGGAGCTGTTTTTT CSVEPLGPNTGELFF TRBJ2-2 NA NA TRBV29-1
TGCAGTGCGGAAGGACAGGCGAACTATGGCTACACCTTC CSAEGQANYGYTF TRBJ1-2 TRBD1 many TRBV20-1
TGCAGTGCCCAAAAAGGGGGGTACAATGAGCAGTTCTTC CSAQKGGYNEQFF TRBJ2-1 NA many TRBV20-1
TGCAGTGCTAAACACCAAGAGACCCAGTACTTC CSAKHQETQYF TRBJ2-5 NA many TRBV20-1
TGTGCCAGCAGCCCTTCGGCAGGCTACGAGCAGTACTTC CASSPSAGYEQYF TRBJ2-7 NA many TRBV9
TGTGCCAGCAGCTCCAAGGTTCAGGCGGAGCAGTTCTTC CASSSKVQAEQFF TRBJ2-1 NA many TRBV7-2
TGTGCCAGCAGTTACTCCTTGGCCGACAGGGGGTTTTTTAATGGCTACACCTTC CASSYSLADRGFFNGYTF TRBJ1-2 TRBD1 many TRBV6-5
TGTGCCAGCAGGAAGGACATGAACACTGAAGCTTTCTTT CASRKDMNTEAFF TRBJ1-1 NA medium-sized TRBV2
TGCAGCGTTGAAGATCCCGGGACAGGGTCCTACAATGAGCAGTTCTTC CSVEDPGTGSYNEQFF TRBJ2-1 TRBD1 medium-sized TRBV29-1
TGTGCCGGAGGGGTAGGGAACACTGAAGCTTTCTTT CAGGVGNTEAFF TRBJ1-1 NA medium-sized TRBV2
TGCGCCAGCAGCCCACCGGGACAGATATACAATGAGCAGTTCTTC CASSPPGQIYNEQFF TRBJ2-1 TRBD1 medium-sized TRBV5-1
TGTGCCAGCAGTCTTCACAGGGCCACTGAAGCTTTCTTT CASSLHRATEAFF TRBJ1-1 NA many TRBV27
TGTGCCAGCAGCCAAGAACGCGACCACTCCTACGAGCAGTACTTC CASSQERDHSYEQYF TRBJ2-7 NA medium-sized TRBV4-2
TGTGCCAGCAGTTTTGAGAGCTCCTACGAGCAGTACTTC CASSFESSYEQYF TRBJ2-7 NA many TRBV6-2/TRBV6-3
TGTGCCAGCAGCAAAGCGCGCGGAAATGAAAAACTGTTTTTT CASSKARGNEKLFF TRBJ1-4 NA many TRBV21-1
TGTGCCAGCAGCCAAACCTGGACCGGGACTAGCGGGGACGAGCAGTACTTC CASSQTWTGTSGDEQYF TRBJ2-7 TRBD2 few TRBV4-2
TGTGCCAGCAGCCCTGGGACAGCGGGACAGCCCCAGCATTTT CASSPGTAGQPQHF TRBJ1-5 TRBD1 NA TRBV3-1
TGCGCCAGCAGCCAAGATAGGACGGGGGGGTGGACAGATACGCAGTATTTT CASSQDRTGGWTDTQYF TRBJ2-3 TRBD2 many TRBV4-3
TGTGCCAGCAGCTTCAGGGGGCCAGGCACAGATACGCAGTATTTT CASSFRGPGTDTQYF TRBJ2-3 TRBD1 many TRBV7-2
TGTGCCAGCTCACCACCCAGACGACCAGTTACCGGGGAGCTGTTTTTT CASSPPRRPVTGELFF TRBJ2-2 NA many TRBV18
TGTGCCACCAACCTCAAGACAGAAGGGGATGAGCAGTTCTTC CATNLKTEGDEQFF TRBJ2-1 NA medium-sized TRBV6-1
TGTGCCAGCAGTGGGGGTAGCAGAAGCACAGATACGCAGTATTTT CASSGGSRSTDTQYF TRBJ2-3 NA many TRBV2
TGTGCCAGCAGCCCCAGACTAGCGGGGGCGCCCCAAGAGACCCAGTACTTC CASSPRLAGAPQETQYF TRBJ2-5 TRBD2 many TRBV7-6
TGTGCCAGCATCAAGAGGGGGGGGGCCGGGGAGCTGTTTTTT CASIKRGGAGELFF TRBJ2-2 NA few TRBV6-5
TGTGCCTCCGCGTCAGGGGGCTCGGGAAACACCATATATTTT CASASGGSGNTIYF TRBJ1-3 TRBD1 many TRBV28
TGTGCCAGCAGCCAAGGTGGGGTCAGATCGGGTGAAAAACTGTTTTTT CASSQGGVRSGEKLFF TRBJ1-4 NA medium-sized TRBV3-1
TGCGCCAGCAGCCACACGGACTCAATCACACAGGGGAACACTGAAGCTTTCTTT CASSHTDSITQGNTEAFF TRBJ1-1 NA medium-sized TRBV4-1
TGTGCCAGTAGTGTACCGGGACACCTTGATCAGCCCCAGCATTTT CASSVPGHLDQPQHF TRBJ1-5 NA many TRBV19
TGTGCCAGTAGTATAACAGGGGGCCTGGACACTGAAGCTTTCTTT CASSITGGLDTEAFF TRBJ1-1 TRBD1 many TRBV19
TGTGCCAGCAGCTTTACAGGGGGGACAGATACGCAGTATTTT CASSFTGGTDTQYF TRBJ2-3 TRBD1 many TRBV5-5
TGTGCCAGCAGCCAAGGGCGACTAGCGAACACAGATACGCAGTATTTT CASSQGRLANTDTQYF TRBJ2-3 TRBD2 many TRBV14
TGTGCCAGTAGTACCCTGCGGGGGGAAGCTTTCTTT CASSTLRGEAFF TRBJ1-1 NA many TRBV19
TGCGCCAGCAGCTCGGTTAGCGGGGCCGACACAGATACGCAGTATTTT CASSSVSGADTDTQYF TRBJ2-3 TRBD2 many TRBV5-1
TGTGCCAGCAGTTTACAGGGGGCTGGGCAGCCCCAGCATTTT CASSLQGAGQPQHF TRBJ1-5 TRBD1 many TRBV27
TGTGACAGCAGCCCACGACTAGCACAAGATACGCAGTATTTT CDSSPRLAQDTQYF TRBJ2-3 TRBD2 NA TRBV4-2
TGCAGTGCTAGAGATTCCGGCTCTGGAAACACCATATATTTT CSARDSGSGNTIYF TRBJ1-3 NA NA TRBV20-1
TGTGCCAGCTCACGGGGGGACGAAAAACTGTTTTTT CASSRGDEKLFF TRBJ1-4 NA many TRBV18
TGCAGTGCTAGTGTCGGCGGGACCTCTGGGGCCAACGTCCTGACTTTC CSASVGGTSGANVLTF TRBJ2-6 NA many TRBV20-1
TGCAGTTACTTTTCGGGACACCAAGAAAAACTGTTTTTT CSYFSGHQEKLFF TRBJ1-4 NA many TRBV20-1
TGCGCCAGCAGCCTGTGGCCCCGTGAGGCGACTAATGAAAAACTGTTTTTT CASSLWPREATNEKLFF TRBJ1-4 NA NA TRBV5-1
TGTGCCAGCAGCCCTTACCCAGGGGATACTGAAGCTTTCTTT CASSPYPGDTEAFF TRBJ1-1 NA medium-sized TRBV3-1
TGTGCCAGCAGCCCTCGGAGCGGTTTCTCTGGAAACACCATATATTTT CASSPRSGFSGNTIYF TRBJ1-3 NA many TRBV4-2
TGTGCCACCAGCAGAGTCCCCGGGGGCAGCGAGATCTATGGCTACACCTTC CATSRVPGGSEIYGYTF TRBJ1-2 NA medium-sized TRBV15
TGTGCCAGCAGCGAGAACCCCAGGGTCGAGACCCAGTACTTC CASSENPRVETQYF TRBJ2-5 NA many TRBV5-6
TGTGCCAGCAGCGTAGGCCGCTATTTATCCTACAATGAGCAGTTCTTC CASSVGRYLSYNEQFF TRBJ2-1 NA many TRBV9
TGTGCCAGCAGTGGTCAGGGGGGAAATCAGCCCCAGCATTTT CASSGQGGNQPQHF TRBJ1-5 TRBD1 few TRBV6-2/TRBV6-3
TGTGCCAGCAGCTTAAGGGAAACATACGAGCAGTACTTC CASSLRETYEQYF TRBJ2-7 NA medium-sized TRBV7-9
TGTGCCAGTAGTTCCCCCAGCGGGATCAACACCGGGGAGCTGTTTTTT CASSSPSGINTGELFF TRBJ2-2 TRBD2 few TRBV19
TGTGCCAGCTCACCACCAGCTAGCGGGGGCCACACAGATACGCAGTATTTT CASSPPASGGHTDTQYF TRBJ2-3 TRBD2 many TRBV18